The 30 T cell receptor beta chains given below trace back to one sample, sequenced in a study of blood T cell repertoires in COVID-19. Some clones are missing from TCRdb's copy, which holds only in-frame ones; the method was immunoSEQ multiplex PCR. The sample carries roughly 300,000 clones, about 90% recorded once. Specimen: peripheral blood. The receptors shown here come from a woman between 35 and 50 years old who had recovered from COVID-19.

V gene TRBV11-3 combines with J gene TRBJ2-5; possible D gene TRBD2, 7 bases. Germline loops: CDR1 SGHNT, CDR2 YENEEA. Trimming took 5 bases from V and 5 from J, leaving 21 bases between them. This CDR3 comprises 16 residues. CDR3 nucleotides: TGTGCCAGCAGCCTCGCTGGAGGGGGGGCCGGGGAGACCCAGTACTTC. Its protein is CASSLAGGGAGETQYF. Full variable domain (missing parts from reference TRBV11-3 and TRBJ2-5): EAGVVQSPRYKIIEKKQPVAFWCNPISGHNTLYWYLQNLGQGPELLIRYENEEAVDDSQLPKDRFSAERLKGVDSTLKIQPAELGDSAVYLCASSLAGGGAGETQYFGPGTRLLVL.

The chain is built from TRBV11-2 and TRBJ1-4, with 8 bases identical to TRBD1. The CDR3 has 15 amino acids. Trimming at V came to 5 bases and at J to 0 bases, leaving 2 bases not matched to a gene. Per the germline V gene, CDR1 is SGHAT and CDR2 is FQNNGV. The CDR3 sequence is CASSPGGPTNEKLFF. The CDR3 DNA sequence: TGTGCCAGCAGCCCAGGGGGCCCAACTAATGAAAAACTGTTTTTT. The entire variable domain, with the rest obtained from reference TRBV11-2 and TRBJ1-4, is as follows: EAGVAQSPRYKIIEKRQSVAFWCNPISGHATLYWYQQILGQGPKLLIQFQNNGVVDDSQLPKDRFSAERLKGVDSTLKIQPAKLEDSAVYLCASSPGGPTNEKLFFGSGTQLSVL.

This clone was found once. As DNA, the CDR3 is TGTGCCAGCTCACCACCGGCGACAGGGGTGGTTGGCGAGCAGTACTTC. The encoded protein is CASSPPATGVVGEQYF. The chain has TRBV18 and TRBJ2-7; 8 positions match TRBD1. The V gene's germline CDR1 is KGHSH and CDR2 LQKENI. With V trimmed by 0 bases and J by 6 bases, 10 bases remained unmatched. This CDR3 region has 16 residues.

V usage is TRBV19 and J usage is TRBJ1-2, with no clear D. Trimming took 6 bases from V and 0 from J, leaving 11 bases between them. From germline, CDR1 is LNHDA and CDR2 SQIVND (reference sequence). The CDR3 covers 14 residues. CDR3 in amino acids: CASRAPIPNYGYTF. The CDR3 DNA reads TGTGCCAGTAGGGCCCCGATCCCTAACTATGGCTACACCTTC.

J is TRBJ2-1 and V is TRBV11-2; 12 bases map to TRBD1. V was clipped by 5 bases and J by 8 bases; unmatched bases: 4. The germline V gene encodes CDR1 SGHAT and CDR2 FQNNGV. The CDR3 loop spans 14 amino acids. In DNA, the CDR3 is TGTGCCAGCAGCGACGGGACAGGGGGCGATGAGCAGTTCTTC. Translation: CASSDGTGGDEQFF.

The V gene is TRBV6-5, the J gene TRBJ1-1, with a tentative D call TRBD1 (6 bases). The CDR3 extends over 14 amino acids. V lost 8 bases and J lost 5, with 18 bases in between. Germline V gene data show CDR1 as MNHEY and CDR2 as SVGAGI. The chain's CDR3 is CASQWAGTTTEAFF. The CDR3 bases are TGTGCCAGCCAGTGGGCCGGGACAACAACTGAAGCTTTCTTT.

This rearrangement joins TRBV11-2 to TRBJ1-1; maybe TRBD1 (5 bases). Germline V CDR1 and CDR2: SGHAT, FQNNGV. This CDR3 is built from 17 residues. Trimming took off 0 bases at V and 0 bases at J, with 14 bases between the two ends. DNA of the CDR3: TGTGCCAGCAGCTTAGATCCCCGGGGGGTGATGAACACTGAAGCTTTCTTT. Residues: CASSLDPRGVMNTEAFF.

The genes are TRBV19 and TRBJ2-3; 14 bases align to TRBD2. The V gene's germline CDR1 is LNHDA and CDR2 SQIVND (reference sequence). V trimming: 1 base; J trimming: 8 bases; junction bases outside the gene matches: 5. This CDR3 is 16 amino acids long. The CDR3: CASSIARLAGGRTQYF. In nucleotides, the CDR3 is TGTGCCAGTAGTATAGCCCGACTAGCGGGGGGGCGTACGCAGTATTTT. The entire variable domain, with the rest obtained from reference TRBV19 and TRBJ2-3, is as follows: DGGITQSPKYLFRKEGQNVTLSCEQNLNHDAMYWYRQDPGQGLRLIYYSQIVNDFQKGDIAEGYSVSREKKESFPLTVTSAQKNPTAFYLCASSIARLAGGRTQYFGPGTRLTVL.

The genes are TRBV6-5 and TRBJ1-1; a weak D match, TRBD1 (6 bases). This CDR3 comprises 16 residues. The germline V and J ends were trimmed by 1 base and 0 bases, with 12 bases remaining between them. Looked up from germline, CDR1 is MNHEY and CDR2 is SVGAGI. The CDR3: CASSYYPGDMNTEAFF. The CDR3, as DNA: TGTGCCAGCAGTTACTATCCAGGGGATATGAACACTGAAGCTTTCTTT.

V gene TRBV28 combines with J gene TRBJ1-4; D unresolved. Germline-derived CDR1 and CDR2 are MDHEN and SYDVKM. V dropped 2 bases and J dropped 10 bases, with 5 bases sitting between them. The CDR3 is 11 amino acids. CDR3 in DNA: TGTGCCAGCAGTTTAAGGAGAAAACTGTTTTTT. Translation gives CASSLRRKLFF.

J is TRBJ1-1 and V is TRBV10-1; 10 nucleotides line up with TRBD1. V lost 2 bases, J lost 5 bases, and 2 bases stayed unmatched. The germline V gene encodes CDR1 WNHNN and CDR2 SYGVQD (reference sequence). This CDR3 spans 14 amino acids. Here the CDR3 reads CASSERGQGTEAFF. CDR3 nucleotides: TGCGCCAGCAGTGAGAGGGGACAGGGGACTGAAGCTTTCTTT.

The chain couples TRBV7-9 to TRBJ1-5; D gene ambiguous. CDR1 SEHNR and CDR2 FQNEAQ come from the germline V gene (reference sequence). Trimming left V 5 bases short and J 11 bases short, with 13 bases between. The CDR3 covers 12 residues. The CDR3 DNA reads TGTGCCAGCAGCCGCCGGCCGGGGTCCCAGCATTTT. It yields the protein CASSRRPGSQHF.

This chain links TRBV11-2 with TRBJ1-2; D remains unclear. The CDR3 is made up of 14 amino acids. V gave up 0 bases and J gave up 3 bases, with 8 bases separating them. Germline V gives CDR1 SGHAT, CDR2 FQNNGV. CDR3 nucleotides: TGTGCCAGCAGCTTAGACCCTACGTACTATGGCTACACCTTC. It encodes CASSLDPTYYGYTF.

The sample holds a few counts of this clone. The chain recombines TRBV7-3 with TRBJ1-2; 10 nucleotides match TRBD1. The CDR3 is made up of 19 amino acids. CDR1 is SGHTA and CDR2 is FQGTGA in the germline V gene. V lost 1 base and J lost 8; bases outside the gene matches: 19. CDR3 region: CASSLRGGDPGTGALGYTF. The DNA for the CDR3 is TGTGCCAGCAGCTTAAGAGGCGGAGATCCCGGGACAGGGGCTCTCGGCTACACCTTC.

This clone was recorded only once. The chain couples TRBV5-4 to TRBJ1-2, with a possible D match to TRBD1 (6 bases). This CDR3 has 14 residues. The V end was cut by 4 bases, the J end by 4 bases, with 14 bases between. Germline loops: CDR1 SGHNT, CDR2 YYREEE (reference sequence). For the CDR3, the DNA is TGTGCCAGCAGCGGAGAAGACAGGCTCTATGGCTACACCTTC. It translates to CASSGEDRLYGYTF.

This clone was counted a single time. The V call is TRBV9, the J call TRBJ1-5; 8 bases align to TRBD1. Germline trimming cut 3 bases from V and 4 bases from J; bases unmatched to any gene: 6. The CDR3 runs 15 residues. The germline gives CDR1 SGDLS, CDR2 YYNGEE. Written as DNA, the CDR3 is TGTGCCAGCAGCGCGACAGGGGCGAGGAATCAGCCCCAGCATTTT. Amino acids: CASSATGARNQPQHF.

For the CDR3, the DNA is TGCGCCAGCAGCATCCGACAGGGGGCCGATAGCAATCAGCCCCAGCATTTT. It translates to CASSIRQGADSNQPQHF. V gene TRBV4-1 combines with J gene TRBJ1-5, with 10 bases fitting TRBD1. The V segment lost 5 bases and the J segment 0 bases; nucleotides outside the gene matches: 7. The germline V gene encodes CDR1 MGHRA and CDR2 YSYEKL. The CDR3 runs to 17 residues.

The V and J genes are TRBV2 and TRBJ1-5, with D tentatively TRBD1 (5 bases). The CDR3 is made up of 16 amino acids. CDR1 and CDR2 (germline): SNHLY, FYNNEI. Trimming removed 3 bases from V and 0 bases from J, with 12 bases in between. CDR3 coding DNA: TGTGCCAGCAGTGACGGGGGACCGGTTAGCAATCAGCCCCAGCATTTT. Translated: CASSDGGPVSNQPQHF.

V usage is TRBV19 and J usage is TRBJ1-4; D is ambiguous. The CDR3 is 12 residues long. Germline values: CDR1 LNHDA, CDR2 SQIVND (reference sequence). V was shortened by 5 bases and J by 8 bases, with 9 bases between the two germline ends. Written as DNA, the CDR3 is TGTGCCAGTAGTCCAAACTCAGAAAAACTGTTTTTT. This encodes CASSPNSEKLFF. The variable domain in full, completed from reference TRBV19 and TRBJ1-4, reads DGGITQSPKYLFRKEGQNVTLSCEQNLNHDAMYWYRQDPGQGLRLIYYSQIVNDFQKGDIAEGYSVSREKKESFPLTVTSAQKNPTAFYLCASSPNSEKLFFGSGTQLSVL.

The V gene is TRBV6-5, the J gene TRBJ1-1; TRBD1 matches 9 bases. Germline V gene data show CDR1 as MNHEY and CDR2 as SVGAGI. The CDR3 length is 13 residues. J was trimmed by 4 bases and V by 9 bases; bases with no gene match: 6. CDR3 nucleotide sequence: TGTGCCAGTGGGGGGACAGGGCTCACTGAAGCTTTCTTT. Amino acid sequence: CASGGTGLTEAFF.

The chain carries TRBV10-1 and TRBJ2-5; TRBD2 matches 7 bases. There are 15 residues in the CDR3. Germline assignment: CDR1 WNHNN and CDR2 SYGVQD (reference sequence). V shed 0 bases, J shed 1 base, and the junction held 2 bases outside the gene matches. The DNA of the CDR3 is TGCGCCAGCAGTGAGTCCGGGACTACCCAAGAGACCCAGTACTTC. Protein product: CASSESGTTQETQYF.

V is TRBV19 and J is TRBJ1-3, with 7 nucleotides matching TRBD1. CDR1 is LNHDA, CDR2 SQIVND, per germline (reference sequence). The length of the CDR3 is 16 residues. V gave up 4 bases and J gave up 0 bases; unmatched junction bases: 6. Here the CDR3 DNA reads TGTGCCAGTAGTAGGGACAGTCGAAGCTCTGGAAACACCATATATTTT. It codes for CASSRDSRSSGNTIYF.

V usage is TRBV6-5 and J usage is TRBJ2-5, with 11 nucleotides matching TRBD2. CDR1 is MNHEY and CDR2 is SVGAGI in the germline V gene. This CDR3 spans 15 amino acids. V dropped 6 bases and J dropped 2; count of bases not matched to a gene: 5. CDR3 residues: CASRRTSGWQETQYF. CDR3 nucleotide sequence: TGTGCCAGCAGGCGGACTAGCGGGTGGCAAGAGACCCAGTACTTC.

The V gene is TRBV2, the J gene TRBJ2-2, with 12 positions matching TRBD2. The CDR3 sequence is 17 residues long. V was clipped by 4 bases and J by 4 bases; unmatched bases: 7. The germline gives CDR1 SNHLY, CDR2 FYNNEI. DNA for the CDR3: TGTGCCAGCAGTGTTAGACTAGCGGGGGTCCTCACCGGGGAGCTGTTTTTT. It encodes CASSVRLAGVLTGELFF.

This sequence joins TRBV9 and TRBJ2-1; 9 nucleotides line up with TRBD2. V lost 2 bases and J lost 8; bases outside the gene matches: 11. Per germline, CDR1 SGDLS and CDR2 YYNGEE. CDR3 length equals 16 residues. The CDR3 loop is CASSVAGRGGSDEQFF. CDR3 bases: TGTGCCAGCAGCGTCGCTGGGCGGGGGGGTTCGGATGAGCAGTTCTTC.

The chain employs TRBV7-3 and TRBJ2-5, with TRBD2 as a possible D gene (6 bases). The CDR3 has 13 amino acids. CDR1 SGHTA and CDR2 FQGTGA come from the germline V gene. Trimming took 8 bases from V and 3 from J, leaving 13 bases between them. The CDR3, as DNA: TGTGCCAGCGGACTCCCGGGGGAAGAGACCCAGTACTTC. Protein sequence: CASGLPGEETQYF.

The chain joins TRBV2 to TRBJ2-4; D may be TRBD2 (6 bases). This CDR3 spans 14 amino acids. Between the trimmed V and J ends, which lost 4 bases and 1 base, there was a span of 8 bases. From germline, CDR1 is SNHLY and CDR2 FYNNEI. CDR3 DNA sequence: TGTGCCAGCAGTGGTGGGGGGGCCAAAAACATTCAGTACTTC. Its protein product is CASSGGGAKNIQYF.

J is TRBJ1-2 and V is TRBV4-1; possibly TRBD1 for D (6 bases). CDR1 is MGHRA and CDR2 is YSYEKL in the germline V gene. V lost 4 bases and J lost 1, with 22 bases in between. The length of the CDR3 is 18 residues. CDR3 sequence (DNA): TGCGCCAGCAGCCGCTTGCCTGTAGGGGGGGAGAGTAACTATGGCTACACCTTC. This codes for CASSRLPVGGESNYGYTF.

The chain uses TRBV6-6 and TRBJ1-1; D may be TRBD1 (5 bases). The germline V gene has CDR1 MNHNY and CDR2 SVGAGI (reference sequence). Trimming cost V 6 bases and J 3 bases, with 11 bases left between them. This CDR3 comprises 13 residues. CDR3 DNA sequence: TGTGCCAGCAGGTACAGACAGCACACTGAAGCTTTCTTT. Its translation: CASRYRQHTEAFF.

The V gene is TRBV6-6, the J gene TRBJ1-2; the match to TRBD1 covers 7 bases. This CDR3 comprises 14 residues. Trimming cost V 4 bases and J 8 bases; bases outside gene matches: 10. Germline values: CDR1 MNHNY, CDR2 SVGAGI (reference sequence). This CDR3 is CASSFTTTGTGYTF. CDR3 coding DNA: TGTGCCAGCAGTTTCACTACGACAGGGACGGGCTACACCTTC.